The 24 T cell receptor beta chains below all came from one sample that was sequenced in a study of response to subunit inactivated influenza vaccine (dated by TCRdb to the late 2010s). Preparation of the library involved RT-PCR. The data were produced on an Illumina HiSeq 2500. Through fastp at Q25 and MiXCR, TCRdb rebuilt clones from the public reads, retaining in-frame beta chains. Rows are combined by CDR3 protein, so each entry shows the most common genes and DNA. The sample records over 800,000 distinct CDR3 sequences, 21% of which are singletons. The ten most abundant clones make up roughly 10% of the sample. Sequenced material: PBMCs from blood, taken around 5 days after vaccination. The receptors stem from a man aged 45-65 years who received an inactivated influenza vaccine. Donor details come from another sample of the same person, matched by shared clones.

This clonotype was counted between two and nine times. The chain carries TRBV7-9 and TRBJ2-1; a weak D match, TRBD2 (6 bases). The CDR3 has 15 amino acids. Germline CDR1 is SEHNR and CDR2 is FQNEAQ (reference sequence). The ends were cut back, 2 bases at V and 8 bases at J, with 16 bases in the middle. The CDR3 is CASSLSLATTDEQFF. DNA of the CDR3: TGTGCCAGCAGCTTATCGCTAGCGACGACCGATGAGCAGTTCTTC.

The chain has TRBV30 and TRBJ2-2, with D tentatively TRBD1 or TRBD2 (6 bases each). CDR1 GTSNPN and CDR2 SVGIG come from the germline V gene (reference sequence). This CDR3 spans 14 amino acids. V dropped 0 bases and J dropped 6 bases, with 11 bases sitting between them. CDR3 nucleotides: TGTGCCTGGAGTGTTATGGAGGGGGCCGGGGAGCTGTTTTTT. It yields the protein CAWSVMEGAGELFF.

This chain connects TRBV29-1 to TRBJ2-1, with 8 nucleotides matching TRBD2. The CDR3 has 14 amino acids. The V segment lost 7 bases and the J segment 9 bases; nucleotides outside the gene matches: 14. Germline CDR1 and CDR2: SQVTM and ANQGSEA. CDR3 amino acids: CSDRSGTDHGEQFF. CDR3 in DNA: TGCAGCGATCGTAGCGGGACGGATCATGGTGAGCAGTTCTTC.

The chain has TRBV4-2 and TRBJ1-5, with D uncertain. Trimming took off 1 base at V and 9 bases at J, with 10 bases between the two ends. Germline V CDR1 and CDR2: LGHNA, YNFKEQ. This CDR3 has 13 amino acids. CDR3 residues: CASSQADTGPQHF. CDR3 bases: TGTGCCAGCAGCCAAGCCGACACCGGGCCCCAGCATTTT.

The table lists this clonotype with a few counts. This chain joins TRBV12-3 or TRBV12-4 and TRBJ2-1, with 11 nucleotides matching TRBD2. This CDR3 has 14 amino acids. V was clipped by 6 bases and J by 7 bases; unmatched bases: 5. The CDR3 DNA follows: TGTGCCAGCAGACTAGCGGGGGTTCTTAATGAGCAGTTCTTC. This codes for CASRLAGVLNEQFF.

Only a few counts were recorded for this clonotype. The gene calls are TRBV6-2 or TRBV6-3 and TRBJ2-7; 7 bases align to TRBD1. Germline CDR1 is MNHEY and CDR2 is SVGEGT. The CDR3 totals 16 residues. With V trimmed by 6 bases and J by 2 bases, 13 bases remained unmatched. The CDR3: CASSSRTGNGPYEQYF. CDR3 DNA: TGTGCCAGCAGCTCCCGGACAGGAAACGGACCCTACGAGCAGTACTTC.

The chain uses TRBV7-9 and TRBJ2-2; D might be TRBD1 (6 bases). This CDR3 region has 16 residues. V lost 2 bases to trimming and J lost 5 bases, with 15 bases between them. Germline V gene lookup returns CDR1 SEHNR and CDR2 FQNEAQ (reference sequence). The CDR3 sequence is CASSLLFTGRTGELFF. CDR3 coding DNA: TGTGCCAGCAGCTTATTGTTCACAGGGCGAACCGGGGAGCTGTTTTTT.

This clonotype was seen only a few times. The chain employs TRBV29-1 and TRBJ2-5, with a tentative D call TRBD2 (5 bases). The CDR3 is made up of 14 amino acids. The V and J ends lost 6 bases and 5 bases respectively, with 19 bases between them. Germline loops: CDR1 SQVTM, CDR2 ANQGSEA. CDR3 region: CSVNPARGSETQYF. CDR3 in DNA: TGCAGCGTGAACCCTGCACGAGGGTCGGAGACCCAGTACTTC.

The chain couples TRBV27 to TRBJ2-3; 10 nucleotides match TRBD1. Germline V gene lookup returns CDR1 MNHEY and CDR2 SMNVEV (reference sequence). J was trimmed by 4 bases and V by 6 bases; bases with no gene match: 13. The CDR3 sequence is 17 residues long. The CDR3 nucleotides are TGTGCCAGCAGCATTCTAGTTGGACAGGGGGGCGCAGATACGCAGTATTTT. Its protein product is CASSILVGQGGADTQYF.

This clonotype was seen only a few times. DNA of the CDR3: TGTGCCAGCAGACCCGCTGCAGGGGGCCGGAATTCACCCCTCCACTTT. Residues: CASRPAAGGRNSPLHF. The chain combines TRBV12-3 or TRBV12-4 with TRBJ1-6; 8 bases fit TRBD1. The V segment lost 6 bases and the J segment 7 bases; nucleotides outside the gene matches: 11. The CDR3 is 16 amino acids.

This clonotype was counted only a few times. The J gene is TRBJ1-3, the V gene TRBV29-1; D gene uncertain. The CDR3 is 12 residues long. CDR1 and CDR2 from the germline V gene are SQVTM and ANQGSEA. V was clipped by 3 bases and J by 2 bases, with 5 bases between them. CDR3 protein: CSVDDAGNTIYF. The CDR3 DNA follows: TGCAGCGTTGATGACGCTGGAAACACCATATATTTT.

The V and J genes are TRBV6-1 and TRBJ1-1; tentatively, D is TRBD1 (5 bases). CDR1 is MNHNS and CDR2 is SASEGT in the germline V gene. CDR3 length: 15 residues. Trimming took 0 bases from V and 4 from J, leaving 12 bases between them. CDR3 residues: CASSEAAGVGTEAFF. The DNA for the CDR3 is TGTGCCAGCAGTGAAGCAGCGGGGGTGGGCACTGAAGCTTTCTTT.

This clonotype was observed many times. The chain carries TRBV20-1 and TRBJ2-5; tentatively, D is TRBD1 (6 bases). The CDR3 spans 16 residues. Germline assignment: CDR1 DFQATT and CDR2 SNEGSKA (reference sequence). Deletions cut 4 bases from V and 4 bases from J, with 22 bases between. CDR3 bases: TGCAGTGCTACCCGACCAACAGGGTGGGGGCGAGAGACCCAGTACTTC. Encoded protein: CSATRPTGWGRETQYF.

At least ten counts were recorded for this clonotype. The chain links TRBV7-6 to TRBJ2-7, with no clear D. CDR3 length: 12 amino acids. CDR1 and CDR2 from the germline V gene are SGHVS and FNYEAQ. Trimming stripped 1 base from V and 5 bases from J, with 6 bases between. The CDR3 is CASSLVPHEQYF. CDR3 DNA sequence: TGTGCCAGCAGCTTAGTCCCCCACGAGCAGTACTTC.

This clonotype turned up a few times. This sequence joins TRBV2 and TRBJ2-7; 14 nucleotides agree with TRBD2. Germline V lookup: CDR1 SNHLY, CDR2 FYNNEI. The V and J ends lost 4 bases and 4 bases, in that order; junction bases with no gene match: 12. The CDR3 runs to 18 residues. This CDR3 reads CASSVFVGLAGDSYEQYF. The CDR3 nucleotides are TGTGCCAGCAGTGTTTTCGTGGGACTAGCGGGAGATAGTTACGAGCAGTACTTC.

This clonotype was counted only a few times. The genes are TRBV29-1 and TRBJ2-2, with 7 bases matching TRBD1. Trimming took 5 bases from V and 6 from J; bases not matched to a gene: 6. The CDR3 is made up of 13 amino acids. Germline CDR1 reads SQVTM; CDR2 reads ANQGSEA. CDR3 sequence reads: CSVRQGFPGELFF. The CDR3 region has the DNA TGCAGCGTTAGACAGGGATTTCCCGGGGAGCTGTTTTTT.

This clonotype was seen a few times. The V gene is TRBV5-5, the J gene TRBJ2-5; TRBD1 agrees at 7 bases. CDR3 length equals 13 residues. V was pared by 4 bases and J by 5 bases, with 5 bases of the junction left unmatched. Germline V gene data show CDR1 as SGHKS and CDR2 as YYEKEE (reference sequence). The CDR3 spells CASSGDSQETQYF. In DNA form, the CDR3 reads TGTGCCAGCAGCGGGGACAGCCAGGAGACCCAGTACTTC.

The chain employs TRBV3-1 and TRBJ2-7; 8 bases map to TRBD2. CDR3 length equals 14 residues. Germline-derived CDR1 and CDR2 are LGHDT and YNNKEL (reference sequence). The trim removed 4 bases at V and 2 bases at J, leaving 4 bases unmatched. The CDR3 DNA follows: TGTGCCAGCAGCCCCGGGGGGGCGGCCTACGAGCAGTACTTC. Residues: CASSPGGAAYEQYF.

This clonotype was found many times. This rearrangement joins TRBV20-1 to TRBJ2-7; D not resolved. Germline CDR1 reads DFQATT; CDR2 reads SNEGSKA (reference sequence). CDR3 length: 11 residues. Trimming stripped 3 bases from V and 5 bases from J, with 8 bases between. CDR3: CSASPTHEQYF. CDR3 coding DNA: TGCAGTGCTAGTCCCACCCACGAGCAGTACTTC.

This CDR3 reads CASSLFPLGTNQPQHF. CDR3 DNA sequence: TGTGCCAGCAGTTTATTTCCGTTAGGGACCAATCAGCCCCAGCATTTT. The chain couples TRBV28 to TRBJ1-5; D is perhaps TRBD1 (5 bases). CDR1 MDHEN and CDR2 SYDVKM come from the germline V gene. The ends were cut back, 1 base at V and 3 bases at J, with 13 bases in the middle. The CDR3 runs to 16 residues. Full variable domain (outside the CDR3, taken from reference TRBV28 and TRBJ1-5): DVKVTQSSRYLVKRTGEKVFLECVQDMDHENMFWYRQDPGLGLRLIYFSYDVKMKEKGDIPEGYSVSREKKERFSLILESASTNQTSMYLCASSLFPLGTNQPQHFGDGTRLSIL.

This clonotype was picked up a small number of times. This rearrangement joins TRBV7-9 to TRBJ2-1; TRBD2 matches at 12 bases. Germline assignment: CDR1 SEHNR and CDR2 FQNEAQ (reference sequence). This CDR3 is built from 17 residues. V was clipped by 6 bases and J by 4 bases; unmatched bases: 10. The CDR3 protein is CASRTSGRTDPYNEQFF. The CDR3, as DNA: TGTGCCAGCAGAACTAGCGGGAGGACGGATCCTTACAATGAGCAGTTCTTC.

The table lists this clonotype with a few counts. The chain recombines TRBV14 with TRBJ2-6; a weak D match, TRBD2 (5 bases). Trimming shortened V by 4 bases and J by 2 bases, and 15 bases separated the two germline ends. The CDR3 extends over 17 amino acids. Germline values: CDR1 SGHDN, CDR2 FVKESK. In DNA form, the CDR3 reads TGTGCCAGCAGCCCACATCGGGGTAAAACTGGGGCCAACGTCCTGACTTTC. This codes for CASSPHRGKTGANVLTF.

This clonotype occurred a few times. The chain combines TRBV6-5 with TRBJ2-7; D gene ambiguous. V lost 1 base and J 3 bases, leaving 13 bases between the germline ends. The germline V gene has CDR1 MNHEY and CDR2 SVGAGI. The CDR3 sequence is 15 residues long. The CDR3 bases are TGTGCCAGCAGTTACTTTCGGGTTTCGGTCTACGAGCAGTACTTC. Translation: CASSYFRVSVYEQYF.

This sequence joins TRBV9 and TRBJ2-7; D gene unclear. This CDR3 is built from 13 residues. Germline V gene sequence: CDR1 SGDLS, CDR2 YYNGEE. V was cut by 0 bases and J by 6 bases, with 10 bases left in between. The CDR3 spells CASSVVSDSEQYF. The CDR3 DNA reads TGTGCCAGCAGCGTAGTATCCGATTCCGAGCAGTACTTC.